This T cell receptor beta chain was observed in a study of blood T cell repertoires in COVID-19 (TCRdb year 2020). About the full investigation: Collaborator samples came from the United States, Italy and Spain and covered acute and convalescent phases of COVID-19. The material from the prospective study consisted of cDNA or gDNA derived from T cells, B-cell-depleted T cells, or PBMCs. The dataset comprised deeply sampled blood TCRbeta repertoires from subjects exposed to, actively infected with, or recovered from COVID-19. The repertoires were made available in a free public database intended to serve as a resource for research on the immune response to SARS-CoV-2. The samples were drawn from the first 160 participants of the ongoing ImmuneRACE study and from 1,254 subjects provided by 6 global collaborators. The sample metadata nearly always contained a de-identified subject ID, COVID-19 status, age in years and sex. Where available, HLA class I and class II types were obtained from metadata supplied by the sample provider rather than from assay-based typing.

The CDR3 covers 13 residues, taking in both the cysteine and the phenylalanine. The DNA shown is the 39-base CDR3, in frame from base 1. At the junction V is shortened by 0 bases and J by 9 bases, with 10 bases in between. In the germline V gene, CDR1 corresponds to SGDLS and CDR2 to YYNGEE. TCRbeta CDR3 regions were amplified from genomic DNA by means of the immunoSEQ Assay, a bias-controlled multiplex PCR. In the original analysis: Within the assay, amplification of reference gene primers was used to estimate how many nucleated cells each sample contained. To quantify the absolute abundance of each unique TCRbeta CDR3 rearrangement, sequence reads were collapsed and filtered. For each sample, productive Simpson clonality was calculated as the square root of Simpson's diversity index across productive rearrangements. TCRdb provides this immuneACCESS table in a form limited to in-frame rearrangements. Some clones are lacking; in checked studies, under half of them reflect an unresolved V gene, and why the rest are absent is not known. The V and J calls and clone size are taken from that table; D and trimming were inferred from the DNA. The sample yields about 260,000 clones; approximately 80% were counted once. 1.5% to 2% of the sample rests with the top ten.

General study outcomes and caveats: Clinical and demographic metadata were provided uncurated, with the amount varying by source and participant.

Each collaborating institution followed its own protocols to collect whole blood in K2EDTA tubes. For TCRbeta analysis, collaborators shipped samples as frozen whole blood, isolated PBMCs, or DNA extracted from either of those sample types. The sample holds a few counts of this clone. Its recognized antigen is unknown. It has no much larger one-base neighbor in the sample; base qualities were not kept. Other DNA sequences of this sample code for an identical CDR3. The TCR comes from a woman aged 80 or older with acute or convalescent COVID-19. Material for sequencing was peripheral blood. The rearranged chain carries TRBV9 and TRBJ2-1; the best D guess is TRBD2, with 6 bases matching. The CDR3 has the sequence CASSVGLVGEQFF. Here is the DNA: TGTGCCAGCAGCGTAGGACTAGTCGGTGAGCAGTTCTTC.